This T cell receptor beta chain comes out of a study of beta chain features in type 1 diabetes listed by TCRdb under 2018. Regarding the study in general: Mean age, gender distribution, total cell number and subset yield were not different between patients and healthy donors. A total of roughly 100 million sorted cells were examined across all samples, and the number of cells per subset was strongly correlated with RNA yield. In the study, recently diagnosed type 1 diabetes patients and matched healthy donors were compared on the TCRB repertoires of their sorted circulating CD4+ T cell subsets. Whereas all 30 or so donors provided naive and central memory subsets, regulatory and stem cell-like memory subsets were isolated from just 8 patients and roughly eight healthy donors. Broad study findings and their caveats: At VDJ recombination sites, patients with type 1 diabetes made fewer insertions and deleted more nucleotides, a pattern implying thymic rearrangement abnormalities. Because cDNA rather than genomic DNA was sequenced, highly expressing activated cells could have been over-represented, although no difference in activation and CD3 levels was found between groups. Type 1 diabetes patients showed a moderate but significant shortening of TCRB CDR3 length in all four CD4+ subsets. Only small numbers of individuals were included in the HLA sub-analyses, which left unresolved whether HLA type had any influence on TCRB rearrangement. Naive, central memory and regulatory TCRB repertoires appeared more similar among patients than among healthy donors. PCR might favor shorter templates, but patient and control samples were amplified and corrected together, so any skew would affect both groups equally.

Per the germline V gene (reference sequence), GTSNPN is the CDR1 and SVGIG is the CDR2. V is reduced by 0 bases and J by 7 bases, leaving a spacing of 12 bases between them. The cysteine opens and the phenylalanine closes a CDR3 of 13 amino acids. Of all the DNA, just the CDR3 is kept, 39 bases in frame from base 1. The High Capacity cDNA Reverse Transcription Kit was used to reverse transcribe all of the isolated RNA, meaning that expressed TCRB transcripts were what got sequenced. Deep immunoSEQ sequencing was performed on naive, central memory and regulatory T cell samples, with an average of roughly 3.6 million total reads per sample. Sorted cells were lysed in RLT buffer and RNA was extracted with DNase-treated RNeasy Micro or Mini kits, depending on cell number. Each cell subset was processed on its own to prevent cross-contamination, while patient and healthy donor samples were processed together. The immunoSEQ multiplex PCR was used to amplify TCRB sequences from cDNA, generating 87-bp fragments that spanned the CDR3 region. Sequencing of the amplicons was performed on the Illumina HiSeq platform. The authors' analysis ran thus. PCR bias was computationally corrected using synthetic template baselines, reads within Hamming distance 2 were collapsed, and singletons that could not be merged were discarded. Reads were aligned against IMGT to assign V, D and J genes, CDR3 length and insertions or deletions at six rearrangement sites. Within each subset, clonotype counts were normalized to sorted cell number, after which true diversity and Gini coefficients were computed with the tcR R package. Repertoire sharing was quantified using the overlap coefficient calculated on TCRB nucleotide sequences. TCRdb re-hosts the immuneACCESS table, in-frame sequences only. Its copies lack some clones; in the studies checked, an unresolved V gene accounts for under half of them, and the cause for the rest is not known. Clone size and the V and J calls come from that table; the DNA yielded D and trimming. This sample has 150,000 or so clones in its table, and 6.5% to 10% of those were observed once. Around 0.5% of the sample is taken by the ten largest.

In its sample, this clone was seen many times. The antigen it recognizes is unknown. No base qualities exist here, and no much larger clone lies one base off it. A single peripheral blood draw of around 0.11 L on average was collected from each donor into heparinised tubes. A BD FACSAria II and a panel including CD45RO, CCR7, CD25, CD127, CD95 and CD27 were used to sort naive, central memory, regulatory and stem cell-like memory CD4+ T cells. All sorted populations exceeded 98% purity. Right away, PBMCs were isolated by Lymphoprep density gradient centrifugation and were stained directly, with no culture step. So that batch effects would be minimized, each experiment stained and sorted samples in pairs, pairing one healthy donor with one patient.

The chain is made from TRBV30 and TRBJ1-2, with TRBD1 as a weak D call on 5 bases. The sequenced sample was central memory CD4+ T cells from blood. This TCR was sampled from a woman between 18 and 29 years old with type 1 diabetes. The CDR3 loop reads CAWSVNQGFGYTF. The DNA reads TGTGCCTGGAGTGTAAACCAGGGTTTTGGCTACACCTTC.